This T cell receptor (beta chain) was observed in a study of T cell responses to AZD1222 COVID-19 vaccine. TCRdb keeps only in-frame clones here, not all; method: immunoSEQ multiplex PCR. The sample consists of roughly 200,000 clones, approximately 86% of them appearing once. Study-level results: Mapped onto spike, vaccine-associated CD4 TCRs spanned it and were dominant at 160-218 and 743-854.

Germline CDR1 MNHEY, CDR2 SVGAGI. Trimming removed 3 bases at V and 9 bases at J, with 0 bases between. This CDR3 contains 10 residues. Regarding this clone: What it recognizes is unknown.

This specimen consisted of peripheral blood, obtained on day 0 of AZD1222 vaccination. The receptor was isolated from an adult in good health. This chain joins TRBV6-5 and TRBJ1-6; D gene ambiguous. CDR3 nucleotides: TGTGCCAGCAGTTATTCACCCCTCCACTTT. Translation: CASSYSPLHF.